This T cell receptor (beta chain) derives from a study of control samples from healthy donors and cancer patients. Repertoires were generated with immunoSEQ multiplex PCR, while TCRdb's copy carries only in-frame clones and drops some. The sample has some 94,000 clones; 86% are singletons. CDR3 length: 16 amino acids. Germline V gene lookup returns CDR1 MDHEN and CDR2 SYDVKM. Trimming took 6 bases from V and 0 from J; bases not matched to a gene: 3. The clonotype was recovered from a woman in her 50s in good health. Material for sequencing was blood. This chain connects TRBV28 to TRBJ2-6, with 9 bases lining up with TRBD1. CDR3 sequence (DNA): TGTGCCAGCAGGACAGGGGGACTCTCTGGGGCCAACGTCCTGACTTTC. Encoded protein: CASRTGGLSGANVLTF.